This T cell receptor beta chain was sequenced during a study of identical twins. Study results and limitations: Within twin pairs, the out-of-frame alpha sequences they shared showed excess low generation probability.

The CDR3 sequence is 17 residues long. Trimming took 0 bases from V and 8 from J; bases not matched to a gene: 17. Per the germline V gene, CDR1 is DFQATT and CDR2 is SNEGSKA (reference sequence). This clonotype was observed a few times. Its antigen is unknown. TCRdb re-called the 5' RACE reads with MiXCR, one entry per CDR3 protein. The top ten clones hold less than 2% of a sample with 500,000 to 650,000 distinct CDR3 sequences, roughly 7.2% of them seen once. These sequences were also reported in another study, on yellow fever vaccine responses in identical twins.

Material: PBMCs. The clonotype originates from a woman aged 18-29 years in good health. The genes are TRBV20-1 and TRBJ1-2, with TRBD1 matching 8 bases. This chain's CDR3 is CSAREWGQEEPGGGYTF. CDR3 coding DNA: TGCAGTGCTAGAGAATGGGGACAGGAGGAACCTGGAGGAGGCTACACCTTC.